The 14 T cell receptor beta chains below were found in one sample sequenced in a study of pediatric ulcerative colitis. Measured with immunoSEQ multiplex PCR; TCRdb has only the in-frame clones, and not every one. The profile shows tens of thousands of clones, around 80% of them singletons. The sequenced sample was blood. All receptors derive from a boy aged 5-17 years with severe ulcerative colitis.

The DNA of the CDR3 is TGTGCCAGCAGCCGCGGGGTCTCTAGCACAGATACGCAGTATTTT. This codes for CASSRGVSSTDTQYF. The V gene is TRBV7-2, the J gene TRBJ2-3; TRBD2 might be the D (6 bases). Trimming cost V 5 bases and J 0 bases, with 12 bases left between them. Per germline, CDR1 SGHTA and CDR2 FQGNSA. The CDR3 spans 15 residues.

The genes are TRBV19 and TRBJ2-2; D possibly corresponds to TRBD1 (5 bases). V lost 10 bases and J lost 6, with 6 bases in between. This CDR3 is built from 10 residues. Germline CDR1 LNHDA, CDR2 SQIVND (reference sequence). CDR3 coding DNA: TGTGCCACCAGGGCCGGGGAGCTGTTTTTT. It codes for CATRAGELFF.

The V and J genes are TRBV6-6 and TRBJ2-7, with 7 nucleotides matching TRBD1. Germline V gene data show CDR1 as MNHNY and CDR2 as SVGAGI (reference sequence). The CDR3 has 13 residues. With 6 bases clipped from V and 3 bases from J, the junction kept 5 bases outside the gene matches. CDR3 residues: CASRPGTDYEQYF. CDR3 in DNA: TGTGCCAGCAGACCCGGGACAGACTACGAGCAGTACTTC.

This chain links TRBV6-6 with TRBJ1-6, with unresolved D. The germline V and J ends were trimmed by 10 bases and 6 bases, with 16 bases remaining between them. Germline V gene lookup returns CDR1 MNHNY and CDR2 SVGAGI (reference sequence). The CDR3 spans 14 residues. CDR3 protein: CATKREGGNSPLHF. In DNA form, the CDR3 reads TGTGCCACTAAGAGGGAGGGAGGTAATTCACCCCTCCACTTT.

The chain links TRBV9 to TRBJ2-7, with 7 bases that match TRBD1. The junction had 3 bases not matched to a gene; V was cut back by 0 bases and J by 3 bases. The CDR3 consists of 14 residues. The germline V gene has CDR1 SGDLS and CDR2 YYNGEE. CDR3 amino acids: CASSVAQGFYEQYF. CDR3 coding DNA: TGTGCCAGCAGCGTAGCACAGGGGTTCTACGAGCAGTACTTC. Full variable domain (remainder filled in from reference TRBV9 and TRBJ2-7): DSGVTQTPKHLITATGQRVTLRCSPRSGDLSVYWYQQSLDQGLQFLIQYYNGEERAKGNILERFSAQQFPDLHSELNLSSLELGDSALYFCASSVAQGFYEQYFGPGTRLTVT.

The rearrangement joins TRBV18 to TRBJ1-6, with TRBD1 matching 10 bases. Losses at the gene ends were 2 bases for V and 10 bases for J; bases not matched to a gene: 11. CDR3 length: 17 residues. From germline, CDR1 is KGHSH and CDR2 LQKENI. The CDR3 DNA sequence: TGTGCCAGCTCACCAACCCTTTGGACAGGGGGGAAATCACCCCTCCACTTT. Residues: CASSPTLWTGGKSPLHF. Looking up the rest from reference TRBV18 and TRBJ1-6 gives the full variable domain: NAGVMQNPRHLVRRRGQEARLRCSPMKGHSHVYWYRQLPEEGLKFMVYLQKENIIDESGMPKERFSAEFPKEGPSILRIQQVVRGDSAAYFCASSPTLWTGGKSPLHFGNGTRLTVT.

V usage is TRBV27 and J usage is TRBJ1-5; D unresolved. V was trimmed by 0 bases and J by 1 base, leaving 7 bases between them. This CDR3 is 15 amino acids long. CDR1 and CDR2 (germline): MNHEY, SMNVEV (reference sequence). In DNA, the CDR3 is TGTGCCAGCAGTTTATCAGGTCTGAGCAATCAGCCCCAGCATTTT. Translation: CASSLSGLSNQPQHF.

The V call is TRBV19, the J call TRBJ2-1; 9 nucleotides match TRBD1. V lost 3 bases to trimming and J lost 7 bases; unmatched junction nucleotides: 7. The germline gives CDR1 LNHDA, CDR2 SQIVND (reference sequence). CDR3 length: 15 amino acids. The CDR3 DNA reads TGTGCCAGTAGTATTCAGGGACAGGGCCGGAATGAGCAGTTCTTC. It encodes CASSIQGQGRNEQFF.

This clone was found once. The chain carries TRBV4-3 and TRBJ1-3; D gene ambiguous. The CDR3 extends over 17 amino acids. Trimming left V 0 bases short and J 0 bases short, with 12 bases between. Germline lookup yields CDR1 LGHNA and CDR2 YSLEER. The CDR3 reads CASSQDSSQTSGNTIYF. The CDR3, as DNA: TGCGCCAGCAGCCAAGATAGTAGCCAAACCTCTGGAAACACCATATATTTT.

V and J are TRBV7-8 and TRBJ2-7, with D uncertain. CDR3 length: 13 residues. Germline assignment: CDR1 SGHVS and CDR2 FQNEAQ. Trimming removed 7 bases from V and 1 base from J, with 11 bases in between. CDR3 sequence reads: CASMSQTSYEQYF. CDR3 DNA sequence: TGTGCCAGCATGTCACAGACTTCCTACGAGCAGTACTTC.

The chain uses TRBV27 and TRBJ1-2; TRBD1 matches at 9 bases. Germline V gene data show CDR1 as MNHEY and CDR2 as SMNVEV (reference sequence). Trimming removed 5 bases from V and 5 bases from J; junction bases left unmatched: 9. The CDR3 length is 15 residues. The CDR3 loop is CASSHTPGQGYGYTF. DNA for the CDR3: TGTGCCAGCAGTCATACTCCGGGACAGGGTTATGGCTACACCTTC.

This clone has more than one count but fewer than ten. The genes are TRBV2 and TRBJ2-7; tentative D call: TRBD2 (6 bases). Germline CDR1 is SNHLY and CDR2 is FYNNEI. V lost 4 bases, J lost 3 bases, and 10 bases lay in between. The CDR3 length is 13 residues. CDR3 sequence reads: CASSGAGLYEQYF. The CDR3 bases are TGTGCCAGCAGTGGGGCGGGGCTCTACGAGCAGTACTTC. The complete variable domain, with remaining parts taken from reference TRBV2 and TRBJ2-7, reads EPEVTQTPSHQVTQMGQEVILRCVPISNHLYFYWYRQILGQKVEFLVSFYNNEISEKSEIFDDQFSVERPDGSNFTLKIRSTKLEDSAMYFCASSGAGLYEQYFGPGTRLTVT.

The chain links TRBV7-6 to TRBJ2-7, with D perhaps TRBD1 (6 bases). V lost 6 bases, J lost 4 bases, and 7 bases lay in between. The germline gives CDR1 SGHVS, CDR2 FNYEAQ. This CDR3 region has 11 residues. The CDR3 sequence: CASSTGYEQYF. The CDR3 DNA sequence: TGTGCCAGCAGTACAGGGTACGAGCAGTACTTC.

This chain connects TRBV2 to TRBJ1-1; 8 bases match TRBD1. V gave up 5 bases and J gave up 5 bases; unmatched junction bases: 4. This CDR3 has 13 amino acids. Germline V gene lookup returns CDR1 SNHLY and CDR2 FYNNEI. CDR3 protein: CASSSRGRTEAFF. CDR3 sequence (DNA): TGTGCCAGCAGTTCCAGGGGGCGGACTGAAGCTTTCTTT. The whole variable domain, remainder taken from reference TRBV2 and TRBJ1-1, is EPEVTQTPSHQVTQMGQEVILRCVPISNHLYFYWYRQILGQKVEFLVSFYNNEISEKSEIFDDQFSVERPDGSNFTLKIRSTKLEDSAMYFCASSSRGRTEAFFGQGTRLTVV.